This TCR beta chain was retrieved from a study of CXCR3-negative and CXCR3-positive naive CD8 T cells. Each TRB cDNA library was prepared by 5' RACE (with UMI labels). TCRdb derives one entry per CDR3 protein from the 5' RACE reads, leaving out DNA. This sample's table has 85,000 to 120,000 distinct CDR3 sequences. Study outcomes and limitations: Memory cells differed in TRBV-TRBJ usage, but naive CXCR3-negative and CXCR3-positive cells had similar usage. TRB CDR3 hydrophobicity was greater in CXCR3-positive naive cells than in CXCR3-negative naive cells.

As for this clonotype: The antigen is not known.

The CDR3 is 16 amino acids. Per the germline V gene, CDR1 is SGHRS and CDR2 is YFSETQ. The specimen was naive CXCR3+ CD8+ T cells from blood. The subset: CD45RO-CCR7+CD27+CD95- naive CD8+ T cells expressing CXCR3 (TNR3+). The TCR was taken from a human donor in good health. Some clones in this sample may be carry-over from other donors' samples. V gene TRBV5-1 combines with J gene TRBJ2-1; the D call from TCRdb, TRBD1, cannot be confirmed without DNA. Here the CDR3 reads CASSLHRSSSYNEQFF.